The rows below give T cell receptor beta chains drawn from one sample of a study of T cell responses to AZD1222 COVID-19 vaccine. TCRdb's table, derived via immunoSEQ multiplex PCR, lists solely in-frame clones and lacks some. The sample includes under 150,000 clones, around 93% of them seen just once. Here the sequenced sample was peripheral blood, taken on day 0 of AZD1222 vaccination. The receptors were gathered from an adult in good health. CDR3s include the opening cysteine and the closing phenylalanine or tryptophan. D genes are given only for firm matches. Clone sizes are given selectively: once, few, many, or a class where the clone is expanded.

size	V	J	D	CDR3	DNA
.	TRBV11-2	TRBJ1-2	.	CASSLGMSYGYTF	TGTGCCAGCAGCTTAGGGATGTCCTATGGCTACACCTTC
.	TRBV6-4	TRBJ2-2	TRBD2	CASSETSGSTGELFF	TGTGCCAGCAGTGAGACTAGCGGGAGCACCGGGGAGCTGTTTTTT
.	TRBV6-2/TRBV6-3	TRBJ1-1	.	CASSYGSSDSLF	TGTGCCAGCAGTTACGGATCCTCGGACAGCCTCTTT
.	TRBV6-6	TRBJ2-7	.	CASSFSLREQYF	TGTGCCAGCAGTTTTAGTCTCCGCGAGCAGTACTTC
.	TRBV7-8	TRBJ1-1	.	CASSLEGKNTEAFF	TGTGCCAGCAGCTTAGAGGGGAAGAACACTGAAGCTTTCTTT
.	TRBV3-1/TRBV3-2	TRBJ2-5	.	CASSQDLRVETQYF	TGTGCCAGCAGCCAAGATCTCAGGGTAGAGACCCAGTACTTC
.	TRBV28	TRBJ2-7	.	CASSWSGFAYEQYF	TGTGCCAGCAGTTGGTCGGGGTTTGCCTACGAGCAGTACTTC
.	TRBV19	TRBJ2-7	.	CASSPGGGGSYEQYF	TGTGCCAGTAGCCCAGGGGGGGGAGGCTCCTACGAGCAGTACTTC
.	TRBV11-3	TRBJ1-1	.	CASSYGRDTEAFF	TGTGCCAGCAGCTATGGGAGAGACACTGAAGCTTTCTTT
.	TRBV7-3	TRBJ2-1	.	CASSLLGISSYNEQFF	TGTGCCAGCAGCTTACTAGGGATAAGCTCCTACAATGAGCAGTTCTTC
.	TRBV27	TRBJ2-7	.	CASTKGGQFSYEQYF	TGTGCCAGCACCAAAGGGGGACAATTTTCCTACGAGCAGTACTTC
.	TRBV5-1	TRBJ1-2	.	CASSFAGAQGYGYTF	TGCGCCAGCAGCTTCGCGGGGGCGCAGGGCTATGGCTACACCTTC
.	TRBV9	TRBJ2-2	TRBD1	CASSVAPHPGGNGELFF	TGTGCCAGCAGCGTAGCTCCCCATCCAGGGGGCAACGGGGAGCTGTTTTTT
.	TRBV7-9	TRBJ2-1	.	CASSVGTGDDNEQFF	TGTGCCAGCAGCGTTGGGACCGGGGACGACAATGAGCAGTTCTTC
.	TRBV2	TRBJ1-1	.	CASSEQFLAFF	TGTGCCAGCTCAGAACAGTTCCTAGCTTTCTTT
.	TRBV14	TRBJ1-2	TRBD1	CASSQTGGPSLNYGYTF	TGTGCCAGCAGCCAAACAGGGGGTCCCTCACTTAACTATGGCTACACCTTC
.	TRBV9	TRBJ1-1	.	CASSVDAQTGNTEAFF	TGTGCCAGCAGCGTAGACGCCCAAACAGGAAACACTGAAGCTTTCTTT
.	TRBV19	TRBJ1-2	.	CASSMTTNYGYTF	TGTGCCAGTAGTATGACGACTAACTATGGCTACACCTTC
.	TRBV6-5	TRBJ1-2	TRBD1	CASSPRDRGYGYTF	TGTGCCAGCAGTCCTAGGGACAGGGGCTATGGCTACACCTTC
.	TRBV5-1	TRBJ1-1	.	CASSLNWGADTEAFF	TGCGCCAGCAGCCTTAACTGGGGGGCTGACACTGAAGCTTTCTTT
.	TRBV2	TRBJ1-5	.	CASHREGNQPQHF	TGTGCCAGTCACAGGGAAGGGAATCAGCCCCAGCATTTT
few	TRBV19	TRBJ2-7	TRBD1	CASSSDRREQYF	TGTGCCAGTAGTTCGGACAGGCGCGAGCAGTACTTC
.	TRBV5-5	TRBJ1-1	.	CASSLSSNTEAFF	TGTGCCAGCAGCTTATCCTCGAACACTGAAGCTTTCTTT
.	TRBV12-5	TRBJ2-1	TRBD2	CASGLVPRWAGTSGTSSSYNEQFF	TGTGCTAGTGGTTTGGTACCCCGGTGGGCCGGGACTAGCGGGACATCGAGCTCCTACAATGAGCAGTTCTTC
.	TRBV7-6	TRBJ1-2	.	CASSLDSLGRNGYTF	TGTGCCAGCAGCTTAGATTCGTTGGGTAGGAATGGCTACACCTTC
.	TRBV4-1	TRBJ1-2	.	CASSQWNSGRGYTF	TGCGCCAGCAGCCAATGGAACTCCGGACGAGGCTACACCTTC
.	TRBV27	TRBJ1-4	.	CASKRTLNEKLFF	TGTGCCAGCAAGAGGACACTTAATGAAAAACTGTTTTTT
.	TRBV19	TRBJ1-2	.	CASSWGPPTYGYTF	TGTGCCAGTAGTTGGGGACCGCCGACCTATGGCTACACCTTC
once	TRBV20-1	TRBJ1-2	.	CSAGNNGGYTF	TGCAGTGCGGGAAATAACGGGGGCTACACCTTC
.	TRBV11-3	TRBJ2-7	.	CASSEGGSSYEQYF	TGTGCCAGCAGCGAGGGGGGGAGCTCCTACGAGCAGTACTTC
.	TRBV27	TRBJ1-1	.	CASRGKGYMNTEAFF	TGTGCCAGCAGAGGGAAGGGTTACATGAACACTGAAGCTTTCTTT
.	TRBV29-1	TRBJ1-1	.	CSVEDWGGTEAFF	TGCAGCGTTGAAGATTGGGGGGGGACTGAAGCTTTCTTT
once	TRBV9	TRBJ2-3	TRBD1	CASSVQGAGTDTQYF	TGTGCCAGCAGCGTACAGGGGGCCGGCACAGATACGCAGTATTTT
.	TRBV3-1/TRBV3-2	TRBJ1-2	TRBD1	CASSQAWAQGERDGYTF	TGTGCCAGCAGCCAAGCCTGGGCACAGGGGGAAAGGGATGGCTACACCTTC
.	TRBV28	TRBJ1-2	.	CASSLGGTTKGYTF	TGTGCCAGCAGTTTAGGGGGGACCACGAAGGGCTACACCTTC
.	TRBV5-1	TRBJ1-6	TRBD1	CASSSGQFNSPLHF	TGCGCCAGCAGCTCGGGACAGTTTAATTCACCCCTCCACTTT
once	TRBV13	TRBJ2-7	TRBD1	CASSFSGLGTGGTEQYF	TGTGCCAGCAGCTTCTCTGGTCTAGGGACAGGGGGTACCGAGCAGTACTTC
few	TRBV5-5	TRBJ1-1	.	CASSLTGAGTTEAFF	TGTGCCAGCAGCTTGACGGGGGCGGGTACCACTGAAGCTTTCTTT
.	TRBV7-9	TRBJ1-2	.	CASSPAWDYSTF	TGTGCCAGCAGCCCGGCTTGGGACTACTCTACCTTC
.	TRBV9	TRBJ2-7	.	CASTRGQSQTGEQYF	TGTGCCAGCACCAGAGGACAGTCACAAACGGGCGAGCAGTACTTC
.	TRBV5-1	TRBJ1-4	TRBD1	CASSSDRWNEKLFF	TGCGCCAGCAGCTCGGACAGGTGGAATGAAAAACTGTTTTTT
.	TRBV6-6	TRBJ2-2	TRBD2	CASSYPTSGSSGELFF	TGTGCCAGCAGTTACCCGACTAGCGGGAGCTCCGGGGAGCTGTTTTTT
.	TRBV29-1	TRBJ1-5	.	CSVGQYSNQPQHF	TGCAGCGTCGGACAGTATAGCAATCAGCCCCAGCATTTT
.	TRBV6-5	TRBJ2-7	.	CASSYDSSYEQYF	TGTGCCAGCAGTTACGACTCCTCCTACGAGCAGTACTTC
.	TRBV29-1	TRBJ2-2	.	CSALTQGLGELFF	TGCAGCGCCCTGACCCAGGGACTCGGGGAGCTGTTTTTT
.	TRBV5-1	TRBJ2-2	.	CASSPTIGGELFF	TGCGCCAGCAGCCCGACCATAGGGGGGGAGCTGTTTTTT
.	TRBV27	TRBJ2-2	TRBD1	CASRRFTGGVGLNTGELFF	TGTGCCAGCAGGAGGTTCACAGGGGGCGTAGGACTGAACACCGGGGAGCTGTTTTTT
.	TRBV27	TRBJ1-2	.	CASTDRPTYGYTF	TGTGCCAGTACCGACAGACCGACCTATGGCTACACCTTC